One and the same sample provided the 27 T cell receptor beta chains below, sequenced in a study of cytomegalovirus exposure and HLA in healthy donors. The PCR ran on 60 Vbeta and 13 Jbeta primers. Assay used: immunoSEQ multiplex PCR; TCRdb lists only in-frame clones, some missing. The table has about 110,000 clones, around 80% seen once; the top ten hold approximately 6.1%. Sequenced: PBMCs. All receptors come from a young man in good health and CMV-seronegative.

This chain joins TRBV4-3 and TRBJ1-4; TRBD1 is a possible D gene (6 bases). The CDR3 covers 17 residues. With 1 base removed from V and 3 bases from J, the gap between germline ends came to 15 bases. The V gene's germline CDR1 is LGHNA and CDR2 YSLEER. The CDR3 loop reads CASSQGGQGKANEKLFF. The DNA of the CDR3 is TGCGCCAGCAGCCAAGGTGGGCAGGGGAAGGCTAATGAAAAACTGTTTTTT.

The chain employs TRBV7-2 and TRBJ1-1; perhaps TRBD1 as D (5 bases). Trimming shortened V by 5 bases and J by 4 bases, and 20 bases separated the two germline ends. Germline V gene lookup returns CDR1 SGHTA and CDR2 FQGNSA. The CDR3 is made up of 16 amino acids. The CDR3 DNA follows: TGTGCCAGCAGCCCCGATACCTCGGGGGTGGGCACTGAAGCTTTCTTT. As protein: CASSPDTSGVGTEAFF.

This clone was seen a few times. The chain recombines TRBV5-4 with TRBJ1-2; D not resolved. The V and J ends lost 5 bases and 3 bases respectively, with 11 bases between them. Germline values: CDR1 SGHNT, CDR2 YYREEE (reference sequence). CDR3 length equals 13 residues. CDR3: CASSKRVDYGYTF. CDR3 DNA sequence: TGTGCCAGCAGTAAGAGGGTTGACTATGGCTACACCTTC. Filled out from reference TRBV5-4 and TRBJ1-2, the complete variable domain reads ETGVTQSPTHLIKTRGQQVTLRCSSQSGHNTVSWYQQALGQGPQFIFQYYREEENGRGNFPPRFSGLQFPNYSSELNVNALELDDSALYLCASSKRVDYGYTFGSGTRLTVV.

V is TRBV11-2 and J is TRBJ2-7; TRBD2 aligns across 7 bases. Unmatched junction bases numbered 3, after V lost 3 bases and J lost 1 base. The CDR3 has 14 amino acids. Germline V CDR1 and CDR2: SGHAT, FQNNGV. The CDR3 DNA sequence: TGTGCCAGCAGCTTTCTAGCGGAATCCTACGAGCAGTACTTC. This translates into CASSFLAESYEQYF. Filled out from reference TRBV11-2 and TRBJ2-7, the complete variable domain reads EAGVAQSPRYKIIEKRQSVAFWCNPISGHATLYWYQQILGQGPKLLIQFQNNGVVDDSQLPKDRFSAERLKGVDSTLKIQPAKLEDSAVYLCASSFLAESYEQYFGPGTRLTVT.

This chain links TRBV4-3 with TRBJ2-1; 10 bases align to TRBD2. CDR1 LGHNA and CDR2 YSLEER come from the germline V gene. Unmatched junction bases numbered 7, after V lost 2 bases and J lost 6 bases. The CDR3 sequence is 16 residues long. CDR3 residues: CASSQSPSGSRNEQFF. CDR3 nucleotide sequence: TGCGCCAGCAGCCAAAGCCCTAGCGGGAGTCGCAATGAGCAGTTCTTC.

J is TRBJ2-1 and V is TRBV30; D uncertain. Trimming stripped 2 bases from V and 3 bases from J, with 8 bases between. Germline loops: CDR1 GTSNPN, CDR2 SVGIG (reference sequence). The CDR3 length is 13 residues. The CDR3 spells CAWSKPIYNEQFF. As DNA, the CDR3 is TGTGCCTGGAGTAAGCCTATCTACAATGAGCAGTTCTTC.

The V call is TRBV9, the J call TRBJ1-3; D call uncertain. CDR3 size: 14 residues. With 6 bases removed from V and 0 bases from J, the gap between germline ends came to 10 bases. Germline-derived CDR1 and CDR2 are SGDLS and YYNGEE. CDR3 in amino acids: CASTGGASGNTIYF. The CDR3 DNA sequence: TGTGCCAGCACTGGTGGAGCCTCTGGAAACACCATATATTTT.

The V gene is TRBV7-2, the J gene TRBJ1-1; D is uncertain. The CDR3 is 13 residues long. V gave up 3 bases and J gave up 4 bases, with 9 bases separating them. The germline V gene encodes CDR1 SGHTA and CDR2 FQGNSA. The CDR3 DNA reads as TGTGCCAGCAGCTTTGTTGAGGTCACTGAAGCTTTCTTT. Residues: CASSFVEVTEAFF.

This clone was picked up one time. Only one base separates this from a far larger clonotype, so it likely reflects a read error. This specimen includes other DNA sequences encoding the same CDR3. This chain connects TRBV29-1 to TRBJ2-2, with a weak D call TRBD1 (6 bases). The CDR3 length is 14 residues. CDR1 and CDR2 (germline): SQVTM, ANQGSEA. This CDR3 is CSVAWTANTGELFF. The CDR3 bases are TGCAGCGTCGCTTGGACAGCGAACACCGGGGAGCTCTTTTTT.

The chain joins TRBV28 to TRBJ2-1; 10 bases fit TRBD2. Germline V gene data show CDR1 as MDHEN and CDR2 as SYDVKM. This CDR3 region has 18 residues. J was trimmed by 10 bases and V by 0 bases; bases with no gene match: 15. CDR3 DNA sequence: TGTGCCAGCAGTTTATGGTTGGGGACTAGCGTTTTATCAGGGGAGCAGTTCTTC. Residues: CASSLWLGTSVLSGEQFF.

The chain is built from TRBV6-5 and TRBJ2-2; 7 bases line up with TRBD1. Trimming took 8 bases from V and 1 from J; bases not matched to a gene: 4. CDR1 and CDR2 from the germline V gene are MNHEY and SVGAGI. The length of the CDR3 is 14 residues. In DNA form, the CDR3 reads TGTGCCAGCCAGAGGACAGGGAACACCGGGGAGCTGTTTTTT. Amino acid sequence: CASQRTGNTGELFF.

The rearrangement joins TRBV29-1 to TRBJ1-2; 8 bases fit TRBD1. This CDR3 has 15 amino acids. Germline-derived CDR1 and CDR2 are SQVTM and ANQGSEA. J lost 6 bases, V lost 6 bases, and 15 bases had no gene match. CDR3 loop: CSVHHRTGSFDGYTF. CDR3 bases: TGCAGCGTCCATCATAGGACAGGGTCATTTGATGGCTACACCTTC.

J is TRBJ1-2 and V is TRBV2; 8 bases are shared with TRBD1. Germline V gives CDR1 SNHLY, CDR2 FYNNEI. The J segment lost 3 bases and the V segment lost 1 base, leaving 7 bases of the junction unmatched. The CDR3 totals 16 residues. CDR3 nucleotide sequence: TGTGCCAGCAGTGAAGTTGACAGGGGCGGTCACTATGGCTACACCTTC. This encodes CASSEVDRGGHYGYTF.

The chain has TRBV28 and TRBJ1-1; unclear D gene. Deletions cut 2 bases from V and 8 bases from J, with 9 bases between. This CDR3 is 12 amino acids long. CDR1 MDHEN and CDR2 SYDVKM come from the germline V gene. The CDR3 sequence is CASSLREMEAFF. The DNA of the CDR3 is TGTGCCAGCAGTTTACGAGAGATGGAAGCTTTCTTT.

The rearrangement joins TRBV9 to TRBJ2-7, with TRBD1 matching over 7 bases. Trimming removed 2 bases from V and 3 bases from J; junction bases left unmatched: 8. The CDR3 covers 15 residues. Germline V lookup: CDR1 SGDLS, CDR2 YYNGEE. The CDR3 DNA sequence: TGTGCCAGCAGCGTGAACACAGGGGTCTTCTACGAGCAGTACTTC. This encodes CASSVNTGVFYEQYF.

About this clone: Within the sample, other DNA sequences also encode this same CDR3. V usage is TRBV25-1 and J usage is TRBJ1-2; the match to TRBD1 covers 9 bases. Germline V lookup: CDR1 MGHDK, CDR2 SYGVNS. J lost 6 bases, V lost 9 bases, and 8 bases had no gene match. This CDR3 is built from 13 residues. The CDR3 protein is CASRDREEDGYTF. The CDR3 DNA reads TGTGCCAGTCGGGACAGGGAGGAGGATGGCTACACCTTC.

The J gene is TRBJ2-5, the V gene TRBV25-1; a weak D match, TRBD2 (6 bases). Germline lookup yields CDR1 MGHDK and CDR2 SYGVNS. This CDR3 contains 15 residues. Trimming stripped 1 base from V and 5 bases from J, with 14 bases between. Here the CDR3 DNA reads TGTGCCAGCAGTGAATGGGTAGGGGAGGACGAGACCCAGTACTTC. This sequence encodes CASSEWVGEDETQYF. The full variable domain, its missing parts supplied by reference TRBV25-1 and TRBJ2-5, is EADIYQTPRYLVIGTGKKITLECSQTMGHDKMYWYQQDPGMELHLIHYSYGVNSTEKGDLSSESTVSRIRTEHFPLTLESARPSHTSQYLCASSEWVGEDETQYFGPGTRLLVL.

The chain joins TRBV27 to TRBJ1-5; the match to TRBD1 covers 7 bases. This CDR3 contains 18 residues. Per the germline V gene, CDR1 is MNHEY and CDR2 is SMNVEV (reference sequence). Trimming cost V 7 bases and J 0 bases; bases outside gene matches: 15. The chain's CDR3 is CASTWDSQIDDSNQPQHF. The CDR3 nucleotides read TGTGCCAGCACCTGGGACAGTCAAATAGATGATAGCAATCAGCCCCAGCATTTT.

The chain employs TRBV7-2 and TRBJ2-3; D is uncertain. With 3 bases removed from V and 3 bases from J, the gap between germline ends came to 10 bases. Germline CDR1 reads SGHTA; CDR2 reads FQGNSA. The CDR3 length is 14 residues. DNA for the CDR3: TGTGCCAGCAGCTTGGGTCGGGTAACAGATACGCAGTATTTT. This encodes CASSLGRVTDTQYF.

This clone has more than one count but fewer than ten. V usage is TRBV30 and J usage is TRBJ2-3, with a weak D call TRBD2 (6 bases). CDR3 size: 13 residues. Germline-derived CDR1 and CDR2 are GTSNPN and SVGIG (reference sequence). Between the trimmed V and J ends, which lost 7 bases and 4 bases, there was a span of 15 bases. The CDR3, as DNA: TGTGCCTCCACGAGACTAGTCCCAGATACGCAGTATTTT. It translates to CASTRLVPDTQYF.

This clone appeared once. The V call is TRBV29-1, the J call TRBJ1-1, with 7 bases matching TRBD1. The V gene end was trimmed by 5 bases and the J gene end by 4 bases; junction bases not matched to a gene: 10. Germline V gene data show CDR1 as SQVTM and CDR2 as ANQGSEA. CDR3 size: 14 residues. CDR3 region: CSVRGEAGGTEAFF. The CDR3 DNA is TGCAGCGTTCGAGGGGAGGCAGGGGGCACTGAAGCTTTCTTT.

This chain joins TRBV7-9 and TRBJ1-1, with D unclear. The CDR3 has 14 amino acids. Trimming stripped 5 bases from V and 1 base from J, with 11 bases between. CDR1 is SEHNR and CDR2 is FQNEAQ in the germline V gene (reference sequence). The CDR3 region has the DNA TGTGCCAGCAGCCAAGCGTCCGAGAACACTGAAGCTTTCTTT. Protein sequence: CASSQASENTEAFF.

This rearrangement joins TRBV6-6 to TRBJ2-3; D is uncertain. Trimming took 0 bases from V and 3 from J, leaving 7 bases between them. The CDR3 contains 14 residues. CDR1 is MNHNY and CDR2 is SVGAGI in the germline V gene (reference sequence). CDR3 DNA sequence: TGTGCCAGCAGTTACTCGCTAGGAACAGATACGCAGTATTTT. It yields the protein CASSYSLGTDTQYF.

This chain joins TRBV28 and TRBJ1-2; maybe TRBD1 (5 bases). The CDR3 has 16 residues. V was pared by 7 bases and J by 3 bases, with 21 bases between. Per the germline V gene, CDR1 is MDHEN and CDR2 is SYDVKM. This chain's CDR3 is CASTAWRGGWDYGYTF. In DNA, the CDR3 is TGTGCCAGCACCGCGTGGAGGGGAGGTTGGGACTATGGCTACACCTTC.

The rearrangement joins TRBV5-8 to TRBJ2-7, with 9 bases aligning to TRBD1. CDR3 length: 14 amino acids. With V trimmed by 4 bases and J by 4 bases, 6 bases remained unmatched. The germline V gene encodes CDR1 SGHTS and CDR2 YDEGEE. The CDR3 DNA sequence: TGTGCCAGCAGCCTGACAGGGGGAATTTACGAGCAGTACTTC. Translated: CASSLTGGIYEQYF.

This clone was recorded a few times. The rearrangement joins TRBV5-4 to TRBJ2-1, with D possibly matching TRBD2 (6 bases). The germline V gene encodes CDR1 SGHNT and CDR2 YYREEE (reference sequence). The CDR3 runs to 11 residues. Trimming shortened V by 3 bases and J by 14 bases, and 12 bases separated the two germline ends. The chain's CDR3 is CASSWGTSEFF. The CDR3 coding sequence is TGTGCCAGCAGCTGGGGGACTTCGGAGTTCTTC.

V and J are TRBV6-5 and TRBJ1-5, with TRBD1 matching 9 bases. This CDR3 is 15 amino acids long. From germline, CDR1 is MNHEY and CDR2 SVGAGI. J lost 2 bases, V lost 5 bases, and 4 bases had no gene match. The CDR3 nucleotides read TGTGCCAGCAGTAGGGGACAGGGCGGCAATCAGCCCCAGCATTTT. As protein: CASSRGQGGNQPQHF.